This TCR beta chain was observed in a study of graft-versus-host responses after intestinal transplantation. Germline V CDR1 and CDR2: MDHEN, SYDVKM. The CDR3 runs to 15 residues. V lost 2 bases to trimming and J lost 11 bases, with 18 bases between them. The data were produced by immunoSEQ multiplex PCR, yet TCRdb's version contains in-frame clones alone and is incomplete. The table includes more than 45,000 clones, under 95% detected once. The J gene is TRBJ1-4, the V gene TRBV28; D is perhaps TRBD1 (6 bases). Material: PBMCs, obtained almost 120 days after intestinal transplantation. The source of this sequence is a human patient who received an intestinal transplant, so some T cells may come from the graft donor. The CDR3 nucleotides are TGTGCCAGCAGTTTAAGGAGAGGGGGGAGAAAGAAACTGTTTTTT. This encodes CASSLRRGGRKKLFF.